This T cell receptor (beta chain) is drawn from a study of CD8 T cells in ankylosing spondylitis. From the 5' RACE reads, TCRdb called clonotypes with MiXCR, one entry per CDR3 protein. The repertoire holds some 140,000 distinct CDR3 sequences, with 7.3% as singletons. This clonotype appeared many times. Antigen: not known. Trimming cost V 2 bases and J 3 bases; bases outside gene matches: 10. This CDR3 contains 17 residues. General study findings and limits: In ankylosing spondylitis blood, a motif of seven to nine highly homologous TCR beta variants appeared characteristic.

The TCR sequence derives from a female donor with ankylosing spondylitis or in good health (not recorded which). The rearrangement joins TRBV12-3 or TRBV12-4 to TRBJ2-1, with TRBD1 identical over 7 bases. The sample consisted of blood, either unsorted or a sorted T cell fraction (not recorded which). CDR3 sequence: CASSLSRDRESYNEQFF. The CDR3 DNA is TGTGCCAGCAGTTTATCCCGGGACAGAGAGAGCTACAATGAGCAGTTCTTC.